This T cell receptor (beta chain) was sequenced in a study of T cells in Graves' hyperthyroidism and ophthalmopathy. Whole-study context: Peripheral blood was drawn at first diagnosis, prior to all treatment. Study results and limitations: Most thyroid clonotypes with frequency above 0.001 were detected in blood.

This clonotype came up a few times. The antigen is not known. Amplification of TCR beta CDR3 regions used RNA as the template. The HTBI primer set served for first-round RT-PCR of the TCR CDR3. TCRdb called the multiplex PCR reads again in MiXCR, with one record for every CDR3 protein. The top ten clones hold roughly 30% of a sample with roughly 170,000 distinct CDR3 sequences, over 15% of them seen once. The germline gives CDR1 SGHRS, CDR2 YFSETQ. This CDR3 is 17 amino acids long. V lost 2 bases and J 2 bases, leaving 14 bases between the germline ends. Newly diagnosed hyperthyroidism, duration under 2 months, in patients aged 18 to 65. Diagnoses were established using clinical symptoms, serum thyroxine and TRAb, thyroid ultrasound and orbital computed tomography.

The genes are TRBV5-1 and TRBJ2-6; D possibly corresponds to TRBD1 (5 bases). Sequencing was done on a sample of blood. The receptor was isolated from a woman aged 45-60 years with Graves' hyperthyroidism. The CDR3, as DNA: TGCGCCAGCAGCTTCGGAACAGGCCCTCCTGGGGCCAACGTCCTGACTTTC. Amino acids: CASSFGTGPPGANVLTF.